This T cell receptor (beta chain) was found in a study of control samples from healthy donors and cancer patients. The assay was immunoSEQ multiplex PCR, and TCRdb's table has in-frame clones only and misses some. Of more than 70,000 clones listed, around 92% were seen once; the top ten hold around 19%. Sequenced: PBMCs. This clonotype originated in a man aged 55-75 years with lung cancer.

The CDR3: CASSLDTGTGPGELFF. The CDR3 DNA is TGTGCCAGCAGCTTGGACACCGGGACAGGGCCCGGGGAGCTGTTTTTT. The V call is TRBV7-9, the J call TRBJ2-2, with 9 bases identical to TRBD1. The CDR3 is 16 residues long. The germline CDR1 and CDR2 sequences are SEHNR and FQNEAQ (reference sequence). V shed 3 bases and J 6 bases; nucleotides not matched to a gene: 8.